This T cell receptor (beta chain) originates from a study of PD-1 blockade in mismatch repair-deficient tumors. Sequenced by immunoSEQ multiplex PCR; TCRdb stores in-frame clones only, minus some. The data hold about 49,000 clones, with 77% observed a single time. There are 14 residues in the CDR3. The germline V gene has CDR1 SNHLY and CDR2 FYNNEI. V lost 3 bases and J lost 5, with 11 bases in between. V usage is TRBV2 and J usage is TRBJ1-5; D is unclear. Specimen: PBMCs, collected before pembrolizumab treatment. The source of this sequence is an adult with mismatch repair-deficient cancer. In DNA form, the CDR3 reads TGTGCCAGCAGTGACTGGCGAATTGATCAGCCCCAGCATTTT. It yields the protein CASSDWRIDQPQHF. The full variable domain, completed using reference TRBV2 and TRBJ1-5, is EPEVTQTPSHQVTQMGQEVILRCVPISNHLYFYWYRQILGQKVEFLVSFYNNEISEKSEIFDDQFSVERPDGSNFTLKIRSTKLEDSAMYFCASSDWRIDQPQHFGDGTRLSIL.